A single sample is the source of the 17 T cell receptor beta chains below, sequenced in a study of shared clonotypes between healthy human individuals. Clones were sequenced by immunoSEQ multiplex PCR, and TCRdb holds only the in-frame ones, with some missing. The sample holds around 750,000 clones, roughly 70% seen once. Sequenced sample: memory CD4+ T cells sorted from blood. The sample's subset: CD45RA-negative fraction. All receptors derive from a woman in her twenties or thirties in good health.

This clone was observed at least ten times. The chain combines TRBV4-2 with TRBJ2-2; 7 nucleotides match TRBD2. This CDR3 region has 16 residues. Per germline, CDR1 LGHNA and CDR2 YNFKEQ. With 8 bases clipped from V and 1 base from J, the junction kept 10 bases outside the gene matches. The CDR3 DNA reads TGTGCCAGCGGCGGTAGGGCTAGCGGGAACACCGGGGAGCTGTTTTTT. Encoded protein: CASGGRASGNTGELFF.

This clone appeared once. The V gene is TRBV28, the J gene TRBJ2-7, with 11 bases aligning to TRBD2. V shed 8 bases and J 1 base; nucleotides not matched to a gene: 7. From germline, CDR1 is MDHEN and CDR2 SYDVKM. CDR3 length: 15 residues. CDR3 sequence reads: CASGISGRASYEQYF. The CDR3 coding sequence is TGTGCCAGCGGCATTAGCGGGAGGGCGTCCTACGAGCAGTACTTC.

This chain links TRBV4-1 with TRBJ1-2; D call uncertain. The CDR3 runs 16 residues. Looked up from germline, CDR1 is MGHRA and CDR2 is YSYEKL. Trimming shortened V by 0 bases and J by 1 base, and 12 bases separated the two germline ends. The CDR3 region is CASSQDSDTRNYGYTF. The DNA of the CDR3 is TGCGCCAGCAGCCAAGATAGTGACACCCGTAACTATGGCTACACCTTC.

The chain recombines TRBV6-4 with TRBJ2-2, with 9 nucleotides matching TRBD1. In germline, CDR1 is MRHNA, CDR2 SNTAGT. The CDR3 covers 16 residues. V shed 6 bases and J 2 bases; nucleotides not matched to a gene: 7. The CDR3 DNA sequence: TGTGCCAGCAGACAGACAGGGGGGACTAACACCGGGGAGCTGTTTTTT. This codes for CASRQTGGTNTGELFF.

The chain links TRBV6-6 to TRBJ1-2; TRBD1 agrees at 8 bases. The CDR3 covers 14 residues. Germline CDR1 and CDR2: MNHNY and SVGAGI (reference sequence). V shed 7 bases and J 4 bases; nucleotides not matched to a gene: 8. In DNA form, the CDR3 reads TGTGCCAGCACCGAACGACAGGGGACCTATGGCTACACCTTC. This gives the protein CASTERQGTYGYTF.

This chain joins TRBV15 and TRBJ2-7, with D tentatively TRBD2 (5 bases). The CDR3 covers 14 residues. V shed 0 bases and J shed 3 bases, with 9 bases lying between them. The germline CDR1 and CDR2 sequences are LNHNV and YYDKDF (reference sequence). The CDR3 coding sequence is TGTGCCACCAGCAGAGACGGGGATCACTACGAGCAGTACTTC. It is translated as CATSRDGDHYEQYF.

V is TRBV9 and J is TRBJ2-5, with D perhaps being TRBD1 or TRBD2 (6 bases each). V was cut by 5 bases and J by 5 bases, with 13 bases left in between. Germline values: CDR1 SGDLS, CDR2 YYNGEE. This CDR3 region has 13 residues. The CDR3 loop is CASRRGEDETQYF. CDR3 nucleotide sequence: TGTGCCAGCAGGAGGGGGGAAGACGAGACCCAGTACTTC.

CDR3: CSVTGVANTEAFF. CDR3 DNA sequence: TGCAGCGTCACAGGGGTGGCGAACACTGAAGCTTTCTTT. The chain employs TRBV29-1 and TRBJ1-1; 7 bases are shared with TRBD1. Germline V CDR1 and CDR2: SQVTM, ANQGSEA. J was trimmed by 1 base and V by 6 bases; bases with no gene match: 5. CDR3 length equals 13 residues.

On this clone: Other DNA sequences in the sample encode the same CDR3. This sequence joins TRBV10-3 and TRBJ1-1; TRBD1 aligns across 8 bases. CDR1 is ENHRY and CDR2 is SYGVKD in the germline V gene. The CDR3 sequence is 13 residues long. The junction had 4 bases not matched to a gene; V was cut back by 8 bases and J by 2 bases. The CDR3 DNA sequence: TGTGCCATCTCCCAGGGGGCAAACACTGAAGCTTTCTTT. Translated: CAISQGANTEAFF.

The chain links TRBV15 to TRBJ1-4, with TRBD1 matching over 9 bases. Per germline, CDR1 LNHNV and CDR2 YYDKDF (reference sequence). The CDR3 length is 15 residues. Unmatched junction bases numbered 4, after V lost 0 bases and J lost 8 bases. The CDR3, as DNA: TGTGCCACCAGCAGAGATCGGACAGGGGTAGAAAAACTGTTTTTT. As protein: CATSRDRTGVEKLFF. Full variable domain (rest looked up from reference TRBV15 and TRBJ1-4): DAMVIQNPRYQVTQFGKPVTLSCSQTLNHNVMYWYQQKSSQAPKLLFHYYDKDFNNEADTPDNFQSRRPNTSFCFLDIRSPGLGDTAMYLCATSRDRTGVEKLFFGSGTQLSVL.

This clone was recorded a few times. The chain has TRBV5-1 and TRBJ2-1; D call uncertain. This CDR3 spans 15 amino acids. From germline, CDR1 is SGHRS and CDR2 YFSETQ. V gave up 4 bases and J gave up 0 bases, with 11 bases separating them. CDR3 sequence (DNA): TGCGCCAGCAGCCACGATATAAGCTCCTACAATGAGCAGTTCTTC. Translated, it gives CASSHDISSYNEQFF.

The rearrangement joins TRBV6-1 to TRBJ1-2; 7 nucleotides match TRBD1. This CDR3 contains 13 residues. Germline CDR1 MNHNS, CDR2 SASEGT. Unmatched junction bases numbered 3, after V lost 5 bases and J lost 3 bases. CDR3 amino acids: CASSITGDYGYTF. DNA of the CDR3: TGTGCCAGCAGTATTACAGGGGACTATGGCTACACCTTC.

The CDR3 loop is CASSLQGLDLTDTQYF. The CDR3 coding sequence is TGCGCCAGCAGCTTGCAGGGACTGGACCTCACAGATACGCAGTATTTT. The chain has TRBV5-1 and TRBJ2-3; D is possibly TRBD2 (6 bases). Trimming cost V 1 base and J 2 bases, with 14 bases left between them. The CDR3 loop spans 16 amino acids. Germline V gives CDR1 SGHRS, CDR2 YFSETQ.

This clone was seen a handful of times. The V and J genes are TRBV15 and TRBJ2-5; 8 bases line up with TRBD2. V trimming: 0 bases; J trimming: 5 bases; junction bases outside the gene matches: 14. The CDR3 runs to 18 residues. Germline V gene lookup returns CDR1 LNHNV and CDR2 YYDKDF (reference sequence). CDR3 nucleotide sequence: TGTGCCACCAGCAGAGATGGATCAGCGGGAGCGCAGTCCGAGACCCAGTACTTC. Residues: CATSRDGSAGAQSETQYF. Full variable domain (remainder filled in from reference TRBV15 and TRBJ2-5): DAMVIQNPRYQVTQFGKPVTLSCSQTLNHNVMYWYQQKSSQAPKLLFHYYDKDFNNEADTPDNFQSRRPNTSFCFLDIRSPGLGDTAMYLCATSRDGSAGAQSETQYFGPGTRLLVL.

This clone was counted ten times or more. The genes are TRBV2 and TRBJ1-1, with no clear D. The CDR3 is 13 amino acids. CDR1 and CDR2 from the germline V gene are SNHLY and FYNNEI. Trimming removed 6 bases at V and 5 bases at J, with 13 bases between. CDR3 sequence reads: CASRRVERTEAFF. The CDR3 DNA reads TGTGCCAGCAGGCGGGTTGAAAGGACTGAAGCTTTCTTT.

The chain employs TRBV7-9 and TRBJ1-2; D perhaps matches TRBD1 (5 bases). The germline V gene encodes CDR1 SEHNR and CDR2 FQNEAQ (reference sequence). The length of the CDR3 is 14 residues. V was clipped by 1 base and J by 6 bases, with 12 bases between them. The CDR3 sequence is CASSLDAGENGYTF. The DNA for the CDR3 is TGTGCCAGCAGCTTAGACGCGGGGGAGAATGGCTACACCTTC.

The rearrangement links TRBV5-4 to TRBJ1-4; 9 nucleotides match TRBD1. Germline-derived CDR1 and CDR2 are SGHNT and YYREEE (reference sequence). V was clipped by 3 bases and J by 7 bases; unmatched bases: 7. The CDR3 sequence is 15 residues long. Here the CDR3 reads CASSSRTGEGEKLFF. CDR3 in DNA: TGTGCCAGCAGCTCTAGGACAGGGGAAGGTGAAAAACTGTTTTTT. The whole variable domain, remainder taken from reference TRBV5-4 and TRBJ1-4, is ETGVTQSPTHLIKTRGQQVTLRCSSQSGHNTVSWYQQALGQGPQFIFQYYREEENGRGNFPPRFSGLQFPNYSSELNVNALELDDSALYLCASSSRTGEGEKLFFGSGTQLSVL.